The entry below describes one TCR beta chain. Its antigen remains unidentified. No base qualities exist here, and no much larger clone lies one base off it. Using the deep immunoSEQ assay, TCR CDR3 regions were amplified from genomic DNA by multiplex PCR. For each cell subset, the extracted genomic DNA was distributed evenly across all wells of several immunoSEQ 96-well plates, and each plate served as one replicate. For sorted subsets, each replicate PCR was loaded with approximately 190 ng genomic DNA, equivalent to some 27,000 T cell genomes. Purified libraries were quantified with a Qubit 3.0 fluorometer, sized on a Bioanalyzer 2100, and re-quantified with the KAPA Library Quantification kit. Every immunoSEQ 96-well plate was sequenced on a separate single-read 150-cycle Illumina NextSeq 550 flow cell. Turning to the authors' computational methods: The immunoSEQ output contained only junctional sequences without quality scores, so filtering could not match that applied to full-length reads. To assign V/J genes and CDR3, sequences were annotated using PyIR, a Python wrapper for IgBLAST v1.9, with IMGT germline references. Reads with weak V/J assignments (E-value above 1e-6), missing CDR3, stop codons, out-of-frame junctions, or ambiguous translated residues were removed. V3J clonotypes were defined by identical inferred V gene, J gene, and CDR3 amino acid sequence. The percentage overlap between two repertoires was calculated by dividing the number of shared unique clonotypes by the size of the smaller repertoire. Repertoire richness was assessed with RTK rarefaction, the Chao1 estimator, and Recon v2.1 estimates of unobserved clonotypes. Generation probabilities for all TCRbeta clonotypes obtained by the gDNA method from a few donors were computed using OLGA. The source is immuneACCESS, and TCRdb retained only in-frame sequences with V and J called. Part of the clones is not carried over; for the studies checked, unresolved V genes explain less than half of this, and the remainder is unexplained. The V and J calls and the clone size are those of that table, but D and trimming were determined from the DNA. The sample contains millions of clones, over 85% of them found a single time. The ten biggest clones cover 0.13% of the sample.

Healthy HIV-negative adults with no recently reported acute infections or vaccinations were included as donors. Only Caucasian adults living in Nashville, Tennessee, USA were represented among the donors. Magnetic negative selection was used to enrich CD4+ T cells, after which naive cells were positively selected on CD45RA and the negative fraction became the memory subset. After blood collection by leukapheresis, PBMCs were isolated using Ficoll-Histopaque density gradient centrifugation and then cryopreserved in the vapor phase of liquid nitrogen. Analytical flow cytometry was used to check the purity and quantity of each magnetically sorted T cell population. Genomic DNA was isolated from each sorted fraction and quantified by UV absorbance on a Nanodrop 2000c. The CDR3 runs 15 residues from the cysteine to the phenylalanine. Only the CDR3 portion is preserved as DNA: 45 bases, with reading frame beginning at the first base. V ends up 7 bases short and J 4 bases short, with an unmatched junction base count of 5. Based on the germline V gene (reference sequence), the CDR1 and CDR2 sequences are MNHNY and SVGAGI.

These data originate in a study of shared clonotypes between healthy human individuals (TCRdb year 2020). In the study overall: The cohort comprised two women and a few men aged 18 to 49 years. Each donor's leukapheresis produced roughly between roughly 0.85 and 9.5 billion PBMCs. Per donor, three plates each were used for CD4 naive and CD4 memory, two for CD8 naive, and one for CD8 memory. To increase sequencing depth and limit assay-specific biases, different laboratories used diverse techniques to prepare libraries and sequence TCR repertoires. The study deeply sequenced blood TCR repertoires of five healthy adults to estimate repertoire size and the extent of clonotype sharing between individuals. Overall results and qualifications from the work: Sampling was restricted to blood, and TCR repertoires in tissues likely differ from the TCR repertoires found in blood. The genetic and exposure-history diversity represented was limited by the small number of donors. Estimated clonotype richness was generally larger for naive than for memory subsets. Sharing across a few donors was observed for about 4.8% of naive CD4, over 3% of naive CD8, roughly 2.4% of memory CD4, and roughly 0.4% of memory CD8 clonotypes. Incomplete sequencing was indicated by rarefaction of sorted-subset datasets, despite the large sequencing depth. Pairwise subsampling led to the expectation that sequencing depth would affect the degree of clonotype sharing among donors. Higher generation probabilities were observed for clonotypes shared by all four sorted-subset donors than for non-shared clonotypes.

The chain is made from TRBV6-6 and TRBJ2-1; TRBD1 aligns with 12 central bases. This receptor was obtained from a man between 18 and 29 years old in good health. Sequences were obtained from naive CD4+ T cells sorted from blood. Reading the label with the study, this specimen's cell subset or site is: CD45RA+ positively selected. DNA sequence: TGTGCCAGCAACTCGGGACAGGGGGCTTACAATGAGCAGTTCTTC. This is translated as CASNSGQGAYNEQFF.